The text below deals with one T cell receptor beta chain. Cohorts were determined from participant-reported clinical history. The data stem from a study of blood T cell repertoires in COVID-19. Profiled with immunoSEQ multiplex PCR; TCRdb holds only in-frame clones, not every one. Among some 360,000 clones listed, 88% were seen once. Germline V gives CDR1 SGHVS, CDR2 FNYEAQ. With 2 bases removed from V and 12 bases from J, the gap between germline ends came to 20 bases. The CDR3 covers 15 residues. This chain uses TRBV7-6 with TRBJ2-1; possible D gene TRBD1, 5 bases. Sequenced: PBMCs or T cells enriched from blood (not recorded which). The clonotype comes from a woman in her 30s who had been exposed to COVID-19. The DNA for the CDR3 is TGTGCCAGCAGCTTAAGTCAGGGCAAGGTGCTATCGCAGTTCTTC. Amino acid sequence: CASSLSQGKVLSQFF.